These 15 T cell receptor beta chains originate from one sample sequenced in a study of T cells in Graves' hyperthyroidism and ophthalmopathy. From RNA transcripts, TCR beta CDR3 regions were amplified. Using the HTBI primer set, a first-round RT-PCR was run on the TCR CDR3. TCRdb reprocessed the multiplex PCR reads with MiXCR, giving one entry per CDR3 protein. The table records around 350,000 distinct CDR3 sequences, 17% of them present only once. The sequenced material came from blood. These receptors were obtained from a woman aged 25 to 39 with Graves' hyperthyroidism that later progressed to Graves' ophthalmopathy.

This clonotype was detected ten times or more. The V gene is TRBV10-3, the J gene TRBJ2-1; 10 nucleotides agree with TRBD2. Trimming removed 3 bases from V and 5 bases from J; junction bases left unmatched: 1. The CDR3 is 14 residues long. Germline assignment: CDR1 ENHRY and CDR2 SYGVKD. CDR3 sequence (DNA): TGTGCCATCAGTGACGGGACTAGCGACAATGAGCAGTTCTTC. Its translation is CAISDGTSDNEQFF.

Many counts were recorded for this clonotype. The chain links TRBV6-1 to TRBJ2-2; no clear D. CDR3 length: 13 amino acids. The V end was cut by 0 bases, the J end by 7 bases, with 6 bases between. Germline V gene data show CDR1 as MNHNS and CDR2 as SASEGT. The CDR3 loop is CASSEAHDGELFF. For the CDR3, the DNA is TGTGCCAGCAGTGAAGCGCACGACGGGGAGCTGTTTTTT.

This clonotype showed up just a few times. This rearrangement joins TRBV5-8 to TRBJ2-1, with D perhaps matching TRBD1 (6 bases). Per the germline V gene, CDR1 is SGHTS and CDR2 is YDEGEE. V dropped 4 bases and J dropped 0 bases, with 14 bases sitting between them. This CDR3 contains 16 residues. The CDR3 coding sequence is TGTGCCAGCAGCCAGCCGACAGGTCACTCCTACAATGAGCAGTTCTTC. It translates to CASSQPTGHSYNEQFF.

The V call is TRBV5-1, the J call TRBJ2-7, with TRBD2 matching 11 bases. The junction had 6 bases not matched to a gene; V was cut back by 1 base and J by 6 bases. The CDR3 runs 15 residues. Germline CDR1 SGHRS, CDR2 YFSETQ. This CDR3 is CASSLTSGSYGEQYF. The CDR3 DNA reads TGCGCCAGCAGCTTGACTAGCGGGAGCTACGGCGAGCAGTACTTC.

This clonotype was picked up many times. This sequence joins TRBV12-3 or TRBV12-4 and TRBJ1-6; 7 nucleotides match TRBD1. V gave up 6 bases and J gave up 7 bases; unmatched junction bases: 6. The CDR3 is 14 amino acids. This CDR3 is CASSSRQGNSPLHF. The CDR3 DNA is TGTGCCAGCAGCTCCAGACAGGGAAATTCACCCCTCCACTTT.

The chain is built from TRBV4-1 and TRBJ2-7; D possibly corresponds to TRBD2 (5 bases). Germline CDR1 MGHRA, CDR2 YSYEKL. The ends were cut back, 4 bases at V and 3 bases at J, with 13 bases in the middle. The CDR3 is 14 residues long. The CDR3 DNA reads TGCGCCAGCAGCCTCTTGCGGGTGGGCTACGAGCAGTACTTC. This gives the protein CASSLLRVGYEQYF.

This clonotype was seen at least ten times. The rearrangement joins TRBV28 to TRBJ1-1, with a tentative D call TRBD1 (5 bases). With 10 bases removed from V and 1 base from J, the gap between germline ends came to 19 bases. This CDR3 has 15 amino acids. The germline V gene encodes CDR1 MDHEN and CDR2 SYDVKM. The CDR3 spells CATINHDRENTEAFF. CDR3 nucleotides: TGTGCCACCATTAACCACGACAGAGAGAACACTGAAGCTTTCTTT. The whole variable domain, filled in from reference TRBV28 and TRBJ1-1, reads DVKVTQSSRYLVKRTGEKVFLECVQDMDHENMFWYRQDPGLGLRLIYFSYDVKMKEKGDIPEGYSVSREKKERFSLILESASTNQTSMYLCATINHDRENTEAFFGQGTRLTVV.

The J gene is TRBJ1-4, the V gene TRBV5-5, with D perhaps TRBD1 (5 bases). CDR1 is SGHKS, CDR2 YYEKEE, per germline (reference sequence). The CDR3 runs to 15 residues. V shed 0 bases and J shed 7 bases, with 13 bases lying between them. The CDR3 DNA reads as TGTGCCAGCAGCTTGGAGGGAGGGGACCGTGAAAAACTGTTTTTT. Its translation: CASSLEGGDREKLFF.

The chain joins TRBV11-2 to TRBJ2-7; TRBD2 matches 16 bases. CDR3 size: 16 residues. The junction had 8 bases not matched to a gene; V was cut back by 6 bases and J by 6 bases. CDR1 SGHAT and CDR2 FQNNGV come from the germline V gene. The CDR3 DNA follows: TGTGCCAGCAGTAGTAAGGGACTAGCGGGAGGGAGCGAGCAGTACGTC. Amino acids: CASSSKGLAGGSEQYV.

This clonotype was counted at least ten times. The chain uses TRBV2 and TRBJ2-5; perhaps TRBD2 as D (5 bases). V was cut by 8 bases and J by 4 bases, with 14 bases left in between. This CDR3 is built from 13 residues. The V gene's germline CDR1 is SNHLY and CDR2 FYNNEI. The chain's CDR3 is CASGREFGETQYF. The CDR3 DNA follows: TGTGCCAGCGGAAGGGAGTTCGGAGAGACCCAGTACTTC.

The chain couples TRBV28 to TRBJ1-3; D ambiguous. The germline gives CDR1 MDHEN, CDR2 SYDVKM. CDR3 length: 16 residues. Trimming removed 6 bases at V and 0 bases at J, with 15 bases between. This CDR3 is CASSRGLGSSGNTIYF. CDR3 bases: TGTGCCAGCAGCCGAGGACTGGGGAGCTCTGGAAACACCATATATTTT.

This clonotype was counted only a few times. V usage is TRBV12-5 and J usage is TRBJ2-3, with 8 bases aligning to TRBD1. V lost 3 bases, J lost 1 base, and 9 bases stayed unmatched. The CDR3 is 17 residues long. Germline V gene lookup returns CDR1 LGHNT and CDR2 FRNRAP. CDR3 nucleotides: TGTGCTAGTGGTTTCCTACAGGGGGACTGGGGCACAGATACGCAGTATTTT. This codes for CASGFLQGDWGTDTQYF.

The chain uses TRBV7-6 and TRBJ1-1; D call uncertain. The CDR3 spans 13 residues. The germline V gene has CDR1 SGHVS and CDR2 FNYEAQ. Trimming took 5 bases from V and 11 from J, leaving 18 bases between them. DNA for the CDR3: TGTGCCAGCAGCCTCCACTTGGGGTTGGAGGCTTTCTTT. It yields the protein CASSLHLGLEAFF.

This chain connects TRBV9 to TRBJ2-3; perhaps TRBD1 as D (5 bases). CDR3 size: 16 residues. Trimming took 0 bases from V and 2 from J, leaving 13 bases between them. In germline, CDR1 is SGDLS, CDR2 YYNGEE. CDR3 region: CASSVDAGSSTDTQYF. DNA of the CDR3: TGTGCCAGCAGCGTAGACGCAGGGTCATCCACAGATACGCAGTATTTT.

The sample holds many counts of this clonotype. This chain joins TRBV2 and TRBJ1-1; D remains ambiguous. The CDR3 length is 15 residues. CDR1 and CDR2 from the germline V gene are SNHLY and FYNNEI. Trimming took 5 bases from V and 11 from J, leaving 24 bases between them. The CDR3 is CASSFPPDFGVAAFF. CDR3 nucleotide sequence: TGTGCCAGCAGTTTTCCCCCGGATTTTGGGGTAGCGGCTTTCTTT.